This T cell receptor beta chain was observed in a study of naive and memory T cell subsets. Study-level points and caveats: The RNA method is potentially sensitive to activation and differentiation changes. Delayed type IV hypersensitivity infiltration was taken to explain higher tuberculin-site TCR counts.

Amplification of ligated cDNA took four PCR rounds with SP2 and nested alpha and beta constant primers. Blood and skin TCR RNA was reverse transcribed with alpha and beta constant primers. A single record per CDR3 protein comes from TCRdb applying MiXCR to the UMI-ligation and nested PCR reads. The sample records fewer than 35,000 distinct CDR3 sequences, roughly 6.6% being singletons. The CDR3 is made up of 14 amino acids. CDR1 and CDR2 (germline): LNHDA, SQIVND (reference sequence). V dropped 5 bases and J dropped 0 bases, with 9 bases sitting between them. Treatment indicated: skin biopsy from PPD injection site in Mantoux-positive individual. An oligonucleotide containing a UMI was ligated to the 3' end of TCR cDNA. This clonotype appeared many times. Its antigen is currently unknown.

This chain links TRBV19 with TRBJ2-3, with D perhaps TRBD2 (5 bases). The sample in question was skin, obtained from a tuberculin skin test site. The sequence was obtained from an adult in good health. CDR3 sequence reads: CASSLRTSTDTQYF. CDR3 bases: TGTGCCAGTAGTCTCCGGACTAGCACAGATACGCAGTATTTT.